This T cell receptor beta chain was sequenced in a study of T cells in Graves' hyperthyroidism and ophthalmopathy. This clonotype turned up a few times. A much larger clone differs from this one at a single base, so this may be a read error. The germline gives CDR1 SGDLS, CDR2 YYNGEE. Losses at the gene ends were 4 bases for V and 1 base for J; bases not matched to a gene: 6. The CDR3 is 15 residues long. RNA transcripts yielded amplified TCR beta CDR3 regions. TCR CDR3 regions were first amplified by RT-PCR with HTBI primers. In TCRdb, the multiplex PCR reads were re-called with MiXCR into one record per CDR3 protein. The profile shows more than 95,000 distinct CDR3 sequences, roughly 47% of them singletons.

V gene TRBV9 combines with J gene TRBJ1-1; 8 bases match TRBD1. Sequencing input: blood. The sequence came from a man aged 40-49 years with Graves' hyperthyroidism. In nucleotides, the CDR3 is TGTGCCAGCAGCTCCCCGACAGGGGCGAACACTGAAGCTTTCTTT. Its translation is CASSSPTGANTEAFF. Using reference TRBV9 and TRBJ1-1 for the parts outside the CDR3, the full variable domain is DSGVTQTPKHLITATGQRVTLRCSPRSGDLSVYWYQQSLDQGLQFLIQYYNGEERAKGNILERFSAQQFPDLHSELNLSSLELGDSALYFCASSSPTGANTEAFFGQGTRLTVV.